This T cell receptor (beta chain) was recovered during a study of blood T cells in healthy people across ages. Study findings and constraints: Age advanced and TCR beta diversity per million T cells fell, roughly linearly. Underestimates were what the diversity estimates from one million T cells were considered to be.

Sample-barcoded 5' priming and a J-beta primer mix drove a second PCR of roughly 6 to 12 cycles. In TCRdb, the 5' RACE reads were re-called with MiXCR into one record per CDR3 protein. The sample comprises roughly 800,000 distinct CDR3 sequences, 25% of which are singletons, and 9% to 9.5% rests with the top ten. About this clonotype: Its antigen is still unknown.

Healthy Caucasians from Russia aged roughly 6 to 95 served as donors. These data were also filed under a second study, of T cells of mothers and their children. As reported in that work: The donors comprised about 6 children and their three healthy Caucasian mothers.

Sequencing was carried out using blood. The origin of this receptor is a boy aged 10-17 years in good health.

The CDR3 region is CASSLGVNLRANVLTF. The CDR3 DNA is TGTGCCAGCAGCTTAGGCGTTAACCTGAGGGCCAACGTCCTGACTTTC. This sequence joins TRBV7-2 and TRBJ2-6; D gene uncertain. The V end lost 1 base, the J end lost 5 bases, and 12 bases lay between the germline ends. The germline CDR1 and CDR2 sequences are SGHTA and FQGNSA. The CDR3 loop spans 16 amino acids.